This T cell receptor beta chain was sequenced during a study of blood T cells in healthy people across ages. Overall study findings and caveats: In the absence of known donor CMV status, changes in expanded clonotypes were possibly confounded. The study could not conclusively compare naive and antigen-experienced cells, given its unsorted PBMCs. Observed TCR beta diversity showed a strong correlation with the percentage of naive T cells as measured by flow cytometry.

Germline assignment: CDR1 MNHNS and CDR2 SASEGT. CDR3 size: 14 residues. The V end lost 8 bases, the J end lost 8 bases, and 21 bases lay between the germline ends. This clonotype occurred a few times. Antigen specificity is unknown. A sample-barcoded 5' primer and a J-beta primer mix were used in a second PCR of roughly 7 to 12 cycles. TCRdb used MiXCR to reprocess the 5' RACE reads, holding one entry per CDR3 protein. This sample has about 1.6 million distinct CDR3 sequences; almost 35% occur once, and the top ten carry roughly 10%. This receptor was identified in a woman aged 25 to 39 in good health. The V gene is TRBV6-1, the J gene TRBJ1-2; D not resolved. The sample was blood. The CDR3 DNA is TGTGCCAGCGCCCTCGACGTCCGCGAGCGAGGCTACACCTTC. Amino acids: CASALDVRERGYTF.